This T cell receptor beta chain emerged from a study of cytomegalovirus exposure and HLA in healthy donors. PCR used 60 Vbeta primers and 13 Jbeta primers. The repertoire was sequenced with immunoSEQ multiplex PCR; TCRdb's copy has only in-frame clones and lacks some. The top ten clones hold 4% to 5.5% of a sample with under 200,000 clones, 65% to 70% of them seen once. General observations from the study: The authors reported that TCR beta sequences could predict HLA-A and HLA-B alleles. These predictions were accurate for most subjects in the first cohort. Differences between HLA loci emerged in a later analysis of TCR association rates, with DRB1 most and HLA-C fewest. A further, later analysis showed that HLA-associated TCR beta chains (compared with equally common others) were more clonally expanded.

The CDR3 has 14 residues. Germline-derived CDR1 and CDR2 are SGHKS and YYEKEE (reference sequence). V lost 1 base, J lost 5 bases, and 12 bases lay in between. Points on this clone: No antigen is known for it.

Source material: PBMCs. The genes are TRBV5-5 and TRBJ2-5; no clear D gene. The sequence derives from a woman aged 18-35 years in good health and CMV-seropositive. The CDR3 spells CASSLLEYEETQYF. CDR3 DNA sequence: TGTGCCAGCAGCTTGCTGGAGTATGAGGAGACCCAGTACTTC.